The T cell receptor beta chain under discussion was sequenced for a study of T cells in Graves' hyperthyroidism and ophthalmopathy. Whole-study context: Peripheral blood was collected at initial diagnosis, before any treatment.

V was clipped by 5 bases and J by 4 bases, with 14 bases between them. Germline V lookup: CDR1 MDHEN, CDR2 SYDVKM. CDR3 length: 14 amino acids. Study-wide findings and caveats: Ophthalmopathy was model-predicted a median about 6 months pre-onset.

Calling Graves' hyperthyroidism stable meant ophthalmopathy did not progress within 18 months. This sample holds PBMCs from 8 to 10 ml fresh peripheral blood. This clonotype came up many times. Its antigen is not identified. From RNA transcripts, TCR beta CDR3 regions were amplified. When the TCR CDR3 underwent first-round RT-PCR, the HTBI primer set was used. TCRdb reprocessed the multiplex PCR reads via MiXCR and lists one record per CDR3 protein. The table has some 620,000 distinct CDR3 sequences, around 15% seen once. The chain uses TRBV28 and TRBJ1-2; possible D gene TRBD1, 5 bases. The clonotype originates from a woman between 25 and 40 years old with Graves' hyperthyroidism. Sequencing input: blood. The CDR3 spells CASSLTRDFYGYTF. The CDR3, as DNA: TGTGCCAGCAGTCTCACCAGGGACTTCTATGGCTACACCTTC.